Following are 22 T cell receptor beta chains from one sample sequenced in a study of shared clonotypes between healthy human individuals. Profiling relied on immunoSEQ multiplex PCR, and the TCRdb table lists in-frame clones only, not all of them. The sample carries around 700,000 clones, 92% recorded once. As defined, naive CD8 cells were CD45RO-negative and positively selected for CCR7, with terminally differentiated effector memory CD45RA+ cells excluded. The sequencing sample was made of naive CD8+ T cells sorted from blood. All receptors come from a young man in good health.

The V gene is TRBV6-5, the J gene TRBJ1-4; a weak D match, TRBD1 (6 bases). This CDR3 has 14 residues. V was pared by 5 bases and J by 7 bases, with 14 bases between. Germline CDR1 is MNHEY and CDR2 is SVGAGI. CDR3 sequence (DNA): TGTGCCAGCAGTCCTCTTCAGGGGCCTGAAAAACTGTTTTTT. Translation gives CASSPLQGPEKLFF.

The rearrangement uses TRBV5-4 and TRBJ1-2; D gene uncertain. The germline V gene encodes CDR1 SGHNT and CDR2 YYREEE (reference sequence). V lost 0 bases to trimming and J lost 4 bases, with 13 bases between them. This CDR3 spans 15 amino acids. The chain's CDR3 is CASSLDGDSGYGYTF. CDR3 nucleotide sequence: TGTGCCAGCAGCTTGGATGGGGATTCCGGCTATGGCTACACCTTC.

The chain is built from TRBV4-1 and TRBJ2-1; D is unclear. V shed 4 bases and J shed 4 bases, with 11 bases lying between them. Germline CDR1 and CDR2: MGHRA and YSYEKL. The CDR3 extends over 14 amino acids. The CDR3 DNA follows: TGCGCCAGCAGCCCTGCAAGGTCTTACAATGAGCAGTTCTTC. Amino acid sequence: CASSPARSYNEQFF.

The chain carries TRBV6-5 and TRBJ2-7; 9 bases are a match to TRBD1. The germline V gene has CDR1 MNHEY and CDR2 SVGAGI. Trimming removed 0 bases from V and 0 bases from J; junction bases left unmatched: 3. This CDR3 is built from 16 residues. The CDR3 nucleotides read TGTGCCAGCAGTTACTCGGGACAGGGATACTCCTACGAGCAGTACTTC. Residues: CASSYSGQGYSYEQYF.

This clone was recorded only once. The chain combines TRBV7-9 with TRBJ2-1; possible D gene TRBD2, 5 bases. The CDR3 contains 13 residues. Germline values: CDR1 SEHNR, CDR2 FQNEAQ (reference sequence). The germline V and J ends were trimmed by 3 bases and 8 bases, with 11 bases remaining between them. The CDR3 sequence is CASSFRGIDEQFF. The CDR3 DNA sequence: TGTGCCAGCAGCTTTAGAGGGATAGATGAGCAGTTCTTC.

This chain links TRBV28 with TRBJ2-2; 7 bases agree with TRBD1. Unmatched junction bases numbered 14, after V lost 2 bases and J lost 8 bases. This CDR3 region has 17 residues. CDR1 MDHEN and CDR2 SYDVKM come from the germline V gene. The CDR3 region is CASSLELQGDSFGELFF. The CDR3 region has the DNA TGTGCCAGCAGTTTAGAGCTTCAGGGGGACAGTTTTGGGGAGCTGTTTTTT.

The chain joins TRBV7-9 to TRBJ2-1; D perhaps matches TRBD2 (6 bases). CDR3 length: 15 amino acids. The ends were cut back, 2 bases at V and 1 base at J, with 9 bases in the middle. Germline V CDR1 and CDR2: SEHNR, FQNEAQ (reference sequence). The CDR3 DNA follows: TGTGCCAGCAGCTTACGGGGGTTTTCCTACAATGAGCAGTTCTTC. Translating it yields CASSLRGFSYNEQFF.

The rearrangement uses TRBV10-3 and TRBJ2-1; D is perhaps TRBD2 (6 bases). The CDR3 covers 15 residues. The V gene's germline CDR1 is ENHRY and CDR2 SYGVKD. Trimming removed 2 bases at V and 9 bases at J, with 17 bases between. CDR3: CAISEDAGTLGEQFF. CDR3 nucleotide sequence: TGTGCCATCAGTGAGGACGCGGGGACGCTCGGTGAGCAGTTCTTC.

V and J are TRBV7-8 and TRBJ2-1; D call uncertain. From germline, CDR1 is SGHVS and CDR2 FQNEAQ. The CDR3 has 12 residues. V lost 8 bases, J lost 5 bases, and 10 bases lay in between. CDR3: CASRAANNEQFF. In DNA form, the CDR3 reads TGTGCCAGCCGCGCGGCGAACAATGAGCAGTTCTTC.

The chain joins TRBV4-3 to TRBJ2-2; D might be TRBD2 (6 bases). The CDR3 has 14 residues. V lost 3 bases and J 6 bases, leaving 11 bases between the germline ends. Germline V CDR1 and CDR2: LGHNA, YSLEER. CDR3 in amino acids: CASSHGRGAGELFF. In nucleotides, the CDR3 is TGCGCCAGCAGCCACGGGCGGGGAGCCGGGGAGCTGTTTTTT.

The rearrangement uses TRBV10-3 and TRBJ1-2, with D perhaps TRBD1 (5 bases). CDR3 length: 15 residues. The V gene lost 3 bases and the J gene lost 2 bases, with 13 bases spanning the gap. Germline V gives CDR1 ENHRY, CDR2 SYGVKD. CDR3 protein: CAISETGTPNYGYTF. DNA for the CDR3: TGTGCCATCAGTGAAACCGGGACGCCCAACTATGGCTACACCTTC.

J is TRBJ2-3 and V is TRBV11-2, with D perhaps matching TRBD1 or TRBD2 (5 bases each). The V gene's germline CDR1 is SGHAT and CDR2 FQNNGV. The CDR3 totals 14 residues. V lost 1 base and J 6 bases, leaving 11 bases between the germline ends. The CDR3 sequence: CASSLGWDHDTQYF. The CDR3 DNA reads TGTGCCAGCAGCTTAGGTTGGGACCACGATACGCAGTATTTT.

This rearrangement joins TRBV29-1 to TRBJ2-1; D uncertain. V was cut by 0 bases and J by 3 bases, with 6 bases left in between. This CDR3 comprises 13 residues. Germline V gene lookup returns CDR1 SQVTM and CDR2 ANQGSEA. The CDR3 spells CSVEEAGYNEQFF. The CDR3 nucleotides are TGCAGCGTTGAAGAGGCCGGCTACAATGAGCAGTTCTTC.

This chain connects TRBV2 to TRBJ2-1; D gene uncertain. The germline V gene encodes CDR1 SNHLY and CDR2 FYNNEI. V was cut by 4 bases and J by 5 bases, with 12 bases left in between. The CDR3 extends over 14 amino acids. The CDR3 DNA is TGTGCCAGCAGTGTTATCGGCCAGAACAATGAGCAGTTCTTC. This encodes CASSVIGQNNEQFF.

CDR3 coding DNA: TGTGCCAGCAGCCCTTGGACAGCCAGCACAGATACGCAGTATTTT. Protein sequence: CASSPWTASTDTQYF. The rearrangement joins TRBV5-4 to TRBJ2-3, with D perhaps matching TRBD1 (6 bases). The CDR3 sequence is 15 residues long. The V and J ends lost 4 bases and 0 bases respectively, with 12 bases between them. Germline V gene lookup returns CDR1 SGHNT and CDR2 YYREEE (reference sequence). Filled out from reference TRBV5-4 and TRBJ2-3, the complete variable domain reads ETGVTQSPTHLIKTRGQQVTLRCSSQSGHNTVSWYQQALGQGPQFIFQYYREEENGRGNFPPRFSGLQFPNYSSELNVNALELDDSALYLCASSPWTASTDTQYFGPGTRLTVL.

Concerning this clone itself: The sample carries other DNA sequences with the same CDR3. The genes are TRBV7-9 and TRBJ2-1; D unresolved. Trimming removed 1 base at V and 3 bases at J, with 7 bases between. Germline V gives CDR1 SEHNR, CDR2 FQNEAQ (reference sequence). This CDR3 comprises 14 residues. CDR3 residues: CASSLVSSYNEQFF. CDR3 in DNA: TGTGCCAGCAGCTTAGTTTCTAGCTACAATGAGCAGTTCTTC.

This clone was found a few times. The genes are TRBV15 and TRBJ2-7, with 8 bases identical to TRBD1. V trimming: 5 bases; J trimming: 2 bases; junction bases outside the gene matches: 2. Germline CDR1 reads LNHNV; CDR2 reads YYDKDF (reference sequence). The CDR3 runs 13 residues. The CDR3 DNA is TGTGCCACCAGCGGGGACAGGACCTACGAGCAGTACTTC. Protein: CATSGDRTYEQYF.

This chain uses TRBV2 with TRBJ1-5; 8 bases match TRBD1. CDR3 size: 15 residues. The germline CDR1 and CDR2 sequences are SNHLY and FYNNEI. V shed 6 bases, J shed 5 bases, and the junction held 9 bases outside the gene matches. CDR3 residues: CASRFRPGGDQPQHF. The DNA of the CDR3 is TGTGCCAGCAGGTTTAGGCCAGGGGGCGATCAGCCCCAGCATTTT.

The V gene is TRBV7-6, the J gene TRBJ2-2; weak D call: TRBD2 (7 bases). The CDR3 contains 17 residues. From germline, CDR1 is SGHVS and CDR2 FNYEAQ. Trimming pared 1 base from V and 3 bases from J, leaving 15 bases between. This CDR3 reads CASSLDRGAVDTGELFF. CDR3 bases: TGTGCCAGCAGCTTAGATCGGGGGGCGGTCGACACCGGGGAGCTGTTTTTT.

The rearrangement joins TRBV6-5 to TRBJ2-7; 7 bases agree with TRBD2. The trim removed 5 bases at V and 2 bases at J, leaving 3 bases unmatched. This CDR3 is 13 amino acids long. CDR1 and CDR2 (germline): MNHEY, SVGAGI. The CDR3 reads CASSEGLAYEQYF. CDR3 sequence (DNA): TGTGCCAGCAGTGAAGGACTAGCCTACGAGCAGTACTTC.

The CDR3 region has the DNA TGTGCCAGAAGCTTTCCCGACGGGACTAGCACAGATACGCAGTATTTT. Amino acids: CARSFPDGTSTDTQYF. V gene TRBV5-3 combines with J gene TRBJ2-3; D perhaps matches TRBD2 (6 bases). TRBV5-3 is identified as an open reading frame with a role that is uncertain. The CDR3 sequence is 16 residues long. Trimming removed 2 bases from V and 0 bases from J, with 13 bases in between.

This clone came up once. The rearrangement joins TRBV19 to TRBJ2-7; perhaps TRBD2 as D (5 bases). This CDR3 region has 12 residues. The ends were cut back, 10 bases at V and 5 bases at J, with 15 bases in the middle. CDR1 and CDR2 (germline): LNHDA, SQIVND (reference sequence). The CDR3 nucleotides are TGTGCCACCGTCGGACTGCGGGACGAGCAGTACTTC. Its translation is CATVGLRDEQYF.